The 21 T cell receptor beta chains below all came from one sample that was sequenced in a study of shared clonotypes between healthy human individuals. The method was immunoSEQ multiplex PCR; TCRdb's version includes in-frame clones alone and lacks a portion of them. The table records just over 2,000,000 clones, about 95% of them present only once. CD45RO-negative, CCR7-selected cells formed the naive CD8 fraction, which excluded terminally differentiated effector memory CD45RA+ cells. Sequencing used naive CD8+ T cells sorted from blood. Every receptor here comes from a man younger than 35 in good health.

The CDR3 DNA sequence: TGTGCCAGCAGCCCAAGGGGGGGGCTCGGAAACACCATATATTTT. As protein: CASSPRGGLGNTIYF. The chain is built from TRBV28 and TRBJ1-3; weak D call: TRBD1 (6 bases). This CDR3 has 15 residues. Per germline, CDR1 MDHEN and CDR2 SYDVKM. The V end lost 6 bases, the J end lost 4 bases, and 16 bases lay between the germline ends.

The chain uses TRBV13 and TRBJ2-5; D remains ambiguous. There are 13 residues in the CDR3. The V end was cut by 5 bases, the J end by 3 bases, with 10 bases between. CDR1 and CDR2 (germline): PRHDT, FYEKMQ (reference sequence). For the CDR3, the DNA is TGTGCCAGCAGCCACGACCGGGAAGAGACCCAGTACTTC. Its protein product is CASSHDREETQYF.

This clone was observed a single time. The DNA of the CDR3 is TGTGCCAGCAACAGGGGACTTCTCACAGATACGCAGTATTTT. It codes for CASNRGLLTDTQYF. J is TRBJ2-3 and V is TRBV25-1, with a weak D call TRBD1 (7 bases). Germline V gives CDR1 MGHDK, CDR2 SYGVNS. The CDR3 totals 14 residues. V lost 7 bases and J 2 bases, leaving 13 bases between the germline ends. Together with reference TRBV25-1 and TRBJ2-3, the CDR3 gives the full variable domain: EADIYQTPRYLVIGTGKKITLECSQTMGHDKMYWYQQDPGMELHLIHYSYGVNSTEKGDLSSESTVSRIRTEHFPLTLESARPSHTSQYLCASNRGLLTDTQYFGPGTRLTVL.

The chain joins TRBV6-5 to TRBJ2-2; D remains unclear. The germline V gene has CDR1 MNHEY and CDR2 SVGAGI. Trimming pared 0 bases from V and 2 bases from J, leaving 10 bases between. This CDR3 has 16 residues. The CDR3 coding sequence is TGTGCCAGCAGTTACTCCCCGATCCAAAACACCGGGGAGCTGTTTTTT. Protein product: CASSYSPIQNTGELFF.

The chain combines TRBV5-1 with TRBJ2-2; 8 bases align to TRBD2. J gave up 1 base and V 0 bases, and 2 bases lay outside the gene matches. CDR3 length: 16 amino acids. CDR1 SGHRS and CDR2 YFSETQ come from the germline V gene. This CDR3 reads CASSLDTSGNTGELFF. The DNA of the CDR3 is TGCGCCAGCAGCTTGGATACTAGCGGGAACACCGGGGAGCTGTTTTTT.

The chain employs TRBV6-6 and TRBJ2-7, with a weak D call TRBD1 (6 bases). V lost 0 bases, J lost 4 bases, and 16 bases lay in between. Germline V CDR1 and CDR2: MNHNY, SVGAGI (reference sequence). The CDR3 contains 16 residues. The CDR3 bases are TGTGCCAGCAGTTACTCGCCGGACAGCCGGACGTACGAGCAGTACTTC. This translates into CASSYSPDSRTYEQYF.

Comment on this clone: Other DNA sequences in this sample translate to the same CDR3. CDR3 coding DNA: TGTGCCAGCAGTTACCTGGACAGTAGCACAGATACGCAGTATTTT. This gives the protein CASSYLDSSTDTQYF. The rearrangement joins TRBV6-5 to TRBJ2-3, with D tentatively TRBD1 (6 bases). The CDR3 length is 15 residues. Germline CDR1 is MNHEY and CDR2 is SVGAGI. With 2 bases removed from V and 0 bases from J, the gap between germline ends came to 9 bases.

This chain joins TRBV21-1 and TRBJ1-1. TRBV21-1 is recorded as a pseudogene. The CDR3 sequence is 16 residues long. The CDR3: CASLVLDGYLNTEAFF. For the CDR3, the DNA is TGTGCCAGCCTCGTTTTAGACGGATACCTAAACACTGAAGCTTTCTTT.

The chain has TRBV7-3 and TRBJ2-4, with TRBD1 matching over 7 bases. The V gene end was trimmed by 3 bases and the J gene end by 5 bases; junction bases not matched to a gene: 4. The CDR3 sequence is 14 residues long. Germline V gives CDR1 SGHTA, CDR2 FQGTGA. The CDR3 is CASSLGQGENIQYF. Here the CDR3 DNA reads TGTGCCAGCAGCTTGGGCCAGGGGGAAAACATTCAGTACTTC.

The chain links TRBV2 to TRBJ2-7, with TRBD1 identical over 7 bases. CDR3 length: 13 residues. Losses at the gene ends were 6 bases for V and 4 bases for J; bases not matched to a gene: 6. The germline V gene has CDR1 SNHLY and CDR2 FYNNEI. The CDR3 nucleotides read TGTGCCAGCAGGTCGGGACAGCGTTACGAGCAGTACTTC. Its protein is CASRSGQRYEQYF.

V gene TRBV29-1 combines with J gene TRBJ1-4; TRBD1 is a possible D gene (5 bases). V lost 5 bases and J 5 bases, leaving 30 bases between the germline ends. This CDR3 has 19 amino acids. Germline lookup yields CDR1 SQVTM and CDR2 ANQGSEA. The CDR3 sequence is CSVLGEDNQVSIRNEKLFF. CDR3 coding DNA: TGCAGCGTTTTAGGGGAGGATAACCAAGTTTCTATTCGGAATGAAAAACTGTTTTTT. Combining the CDR3 with reference TRBV29-1 and TRBJ1-4 gives the whole variable domain SAVISQKPSRDICQRGTSLTIQCQVDSQVTMMFWYRQQPGQSLTLIATANQGSEATYESGFVIDKFPISRPNLTFSTLTVSNMSPEDSSIYLCSVLGEDNQVSIRNEKLFFGSGTQLSVL.

This clone was counted between two and nine times. Within the sample, other DNA sequences also encode this same CDR3. The rearrangement uses TRBV6-5 and TRBJ1-1, with TRBD1 identical over 11 bases. The V and J ends lost 2 bases and 4 bases, in that order; junction bases with no gene match: 0. This CDR3 contains 14 residues. Germline V gene sequence: CDR1 MNHEY, CDR2 SVGAGI. The CDR3 loop is CASSYGTGGTEAFF. The CDR3 nucleotides are TGTGCCAGCAGTTACGGGACAGGGGGCACTGAAGCTTTCTTT.

V usage is TRBV4-3 and J usage is TRBJ1-1; a weak D match, TRBD1 (5 bases). This CDR3 region has 15 residues. Trimming took off 6 bases at V and 3 bases at J, with 17 bases between the two ends. The germline gives CDR1 LGHNA, CDR2 YSLEER. CDR3 loop: CASSATALRDTEAFF. Written as DNA, the CDR3 is TGCGCCAGCAGTGCGACAGCCCTCAGGGACACTGAAGCTTTCTTT.

The V gene is TRBV13, the J gene TRBJ2-3, with D tentatively TRBD2 (6 bases). Trimming took off 4 bases at V and 6 bases at J, with 8 bases between the two ends. The CDR3 is 12 residues long. Per germline, CDR1 PRHDT and CDR2 FYEKMQ (reference sequence). In DNA, the CDR3 is TGTGCCAGCAGCTGGGCGGGGGATACGCAGTATTTT. Residues: CASSWAGDTQYF.

The gene calls are TRBV28 and TRBJ1-1; D may be TRBD1 (5 bases). The CDR3 is 15 residues long. Germline-derived CDR1 and CDR2 are MDHEN and SYDVKM. V lost 1 base, J lost 4 bases, and 13 bases lay in between. In DNA form, the CDR3 reads TGTGCCAGCAGTTTATCGAGCAGGGTGAGCACTGAAGCTTTCTTT. Residues: CASSLSSRVSTEAFF.

The V gene is TRBV27, the J gene TRBJ2-3; weak D call: TRBD2 (5 bases). V shed 3 bases and J shed 4 bases, with 20 bases lying between them. In germline, CDR1 is MNHEY, CDR2 SMNVEV (reference sequence). This CDR3 has 17 residues. CDR3 amino acids: CASSLIRTGTLADTQYF. The CDR3 region has the DNA TGTGCCAGCAGTTTGATTCGGACGGGAACCTTGGCAGATACGCAGTATTTT.

This rearrangement joins TRBV5-1 to TRBJ1-2, with D possibly being TRBD1 (5 bases). Germline V gives CDR1 SGHRS, CDR2 YFSETQ. The CDR3 extends over 13 amino acids. V gave up 5 bases and J gave up 3 bases, with 11 bases separating them. Here the CDR3 DNA reads TGCGCCAGCAGTTCTGGGGGAGACTATGGCTACACCTTC. Translation gives CASSSGGDYGYTF.

Written as DNA, the CDR3 is TGTGCCAGCAGCTTCTCGGGGGTTTACGAGCAGTACTTC. Its translation: CASSFSGVYEQYF. The chain employs TRBV7-9 and TRBJ2-7; weak D call: TRBD2 (6 bases). The CDR3 has 13 residues. V lost 3 bases, J lost 4 bases, and 10 bases lay in between. Germline V CDR1 and CDR2: SEHNR, FQNEAQ (reference sequence).

J is TRBJ1-2 and V is TRBV9, with a weak D call TRBD1 (5 bases). Germline CDR1 reads SGDLS; CDR2 reads YYNGEE. V was shortened by 4 bases and J by 4 bases, with 17 bases between the two germline ends. The CDR3 runs 15 residues. The CDR3: CASSPGDVPFYGYTF. The DNA of the CDR3 is TGTGCCAGCAGCCCGGGGGACGTACCCTTCTATGGCTACACCTTC.

This clone was seen just once. This sequence joins TRBV28 and TRBJ2-7, with D perhaps TRBD1 (6 bases). The V gene's germline CDR1 is MDHEN and CDR2 SYDVKM. This CDR3 comprises 13 residues. V lost 4 bases and J lost 6, with 13 bases in between. DNA for the CDR3: TGTGCCAGCAGTTGGAGTACAGGGCTCGAGCAGTACTTC. Translation: CASSWSTGLEQYF.

The gene calls are TRBV19 and TRBJ2-4; TRBD2 matches at 8 bases. The J segment lost 2 bases and the V segment lost 5 bases, leaving 8 bases of the junction unmatched. The CDR3 sequence is 16 residues long. In germline, CDR1 is LNHDA, CDR2 SQIVND (reference sequence). CDR3: CASSPGERETKNIQYF. DNA of the CDR3: TGTGCCAGTAGTCCGGGGGAGCGGGAGACCAAAAACATTCAGTACTTC. The whole variable domain, remainder taken from reference TRBV19 and TRBJ2-4, is DGGITQSPKYLFRKEGQNVTLSCEQNLNHDAMYWYRQDPGQGLRLIYYSQIVNDFQKGDIAEGYSVSREKKESFPLTVTSAQKNPTAFYLCASSPGERETKNIQYFGAGTRLSVL.